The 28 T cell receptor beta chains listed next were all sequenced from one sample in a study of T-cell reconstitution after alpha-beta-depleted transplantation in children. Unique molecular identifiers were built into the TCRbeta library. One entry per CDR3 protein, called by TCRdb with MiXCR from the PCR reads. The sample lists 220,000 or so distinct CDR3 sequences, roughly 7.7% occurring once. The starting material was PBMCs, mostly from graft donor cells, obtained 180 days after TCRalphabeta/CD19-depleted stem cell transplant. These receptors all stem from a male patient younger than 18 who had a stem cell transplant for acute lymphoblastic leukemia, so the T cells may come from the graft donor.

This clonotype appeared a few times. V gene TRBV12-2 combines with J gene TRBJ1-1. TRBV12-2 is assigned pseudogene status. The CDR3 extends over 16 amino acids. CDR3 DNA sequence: TGTGCAAGTCGCTCCCAGACGGGCCAAAGAGGAACTGAAGCTTTCTTT. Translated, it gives CASRSQTGQRGTEAFF.

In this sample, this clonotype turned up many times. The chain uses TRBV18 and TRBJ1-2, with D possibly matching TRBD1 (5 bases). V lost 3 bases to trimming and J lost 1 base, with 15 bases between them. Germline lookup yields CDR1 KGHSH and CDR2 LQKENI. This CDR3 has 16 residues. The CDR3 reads CASSPLPWDYNYGYTF. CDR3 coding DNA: TGTGCCAGCTCACCCCTCCCCTGGGACTATAACTATGGCTACACCTTC.

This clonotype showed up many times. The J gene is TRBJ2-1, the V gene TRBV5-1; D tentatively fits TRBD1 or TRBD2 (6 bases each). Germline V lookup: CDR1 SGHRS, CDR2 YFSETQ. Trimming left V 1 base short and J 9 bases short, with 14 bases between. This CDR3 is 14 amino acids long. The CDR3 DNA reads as TGCGCCAGCAGCTTGAGTCGACTAGGGGGTGAGCAGTTCTTC. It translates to CASSLSRLGGEQFF.

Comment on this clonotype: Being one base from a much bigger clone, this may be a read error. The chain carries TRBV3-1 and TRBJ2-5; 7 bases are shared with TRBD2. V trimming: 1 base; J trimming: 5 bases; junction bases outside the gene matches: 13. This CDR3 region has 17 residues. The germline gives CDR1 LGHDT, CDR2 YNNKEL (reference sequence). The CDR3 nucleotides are TGTGCCAGCAGCCAAGCGGGAGGCGGGAGCAGGTTGGAGACCCAGTACTTC. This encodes CASSQAGGGSRLETQYF.

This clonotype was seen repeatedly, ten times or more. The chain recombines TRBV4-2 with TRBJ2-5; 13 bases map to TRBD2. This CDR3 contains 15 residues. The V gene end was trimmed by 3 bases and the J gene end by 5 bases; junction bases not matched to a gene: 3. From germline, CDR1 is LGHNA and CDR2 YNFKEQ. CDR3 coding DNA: TGTGCCAGCAGCCAGCCGGGACTAGCGGGGGAGACCCAGTACTTC. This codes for CASSQPGLAGETQYF.

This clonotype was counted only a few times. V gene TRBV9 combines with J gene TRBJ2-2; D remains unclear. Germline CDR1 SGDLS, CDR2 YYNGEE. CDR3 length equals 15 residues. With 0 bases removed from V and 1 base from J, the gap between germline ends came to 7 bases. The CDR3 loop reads CASSVVGGNTGELFF. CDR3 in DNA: TGTGCCAGCAGCGTAGTGGGCGGGAACACCGGGGAGCTGTTTTTT.

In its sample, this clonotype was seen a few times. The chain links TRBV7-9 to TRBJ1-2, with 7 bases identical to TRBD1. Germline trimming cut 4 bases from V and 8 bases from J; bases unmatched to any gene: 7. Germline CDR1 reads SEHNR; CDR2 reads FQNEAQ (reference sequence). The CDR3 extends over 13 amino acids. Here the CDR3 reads CASSSRQGDGYTF. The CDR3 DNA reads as TGTGCCAGCAGCTCTCGACAGGGCGACGGCTACACCTTC.

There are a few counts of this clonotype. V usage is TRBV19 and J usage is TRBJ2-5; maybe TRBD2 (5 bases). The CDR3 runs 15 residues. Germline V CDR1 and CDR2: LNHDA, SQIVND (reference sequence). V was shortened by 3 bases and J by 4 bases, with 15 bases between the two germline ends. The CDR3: CASSIGGLPPETQYF. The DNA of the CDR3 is TGTGCCAGTAGTATTGGCGGGCTCCCGCCAGAGACCCAGTACTTC.

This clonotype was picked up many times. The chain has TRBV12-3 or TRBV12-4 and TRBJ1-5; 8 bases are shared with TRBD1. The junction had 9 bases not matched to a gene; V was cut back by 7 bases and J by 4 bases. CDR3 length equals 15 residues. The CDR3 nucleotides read TGTGCCAGCACCGACGAGGGACAGGAAAATCAGCCCCAGCATTTT. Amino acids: CASTDEGQENQPQHF.

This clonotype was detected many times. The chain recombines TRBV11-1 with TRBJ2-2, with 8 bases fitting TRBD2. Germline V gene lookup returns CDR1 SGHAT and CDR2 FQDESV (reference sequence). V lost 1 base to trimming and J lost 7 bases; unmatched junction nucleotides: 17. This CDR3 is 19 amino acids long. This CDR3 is CASSLVRISGETAVGELFF. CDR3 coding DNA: TGTGCCAGCAGCTTAGTCCGGATTAGCGGGGAGACAGCCGTCGGGGAGCTGTTTTTT.

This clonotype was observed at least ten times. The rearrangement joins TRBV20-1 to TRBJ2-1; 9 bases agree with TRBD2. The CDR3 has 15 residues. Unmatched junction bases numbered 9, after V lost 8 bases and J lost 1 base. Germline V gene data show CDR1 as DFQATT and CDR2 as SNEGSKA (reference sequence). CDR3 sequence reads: CSLAGPILSYNEQFF. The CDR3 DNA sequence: TGCAGTCTAGCGGGACCCATTCTATCCTACAATGAGCAGTTCTTC.

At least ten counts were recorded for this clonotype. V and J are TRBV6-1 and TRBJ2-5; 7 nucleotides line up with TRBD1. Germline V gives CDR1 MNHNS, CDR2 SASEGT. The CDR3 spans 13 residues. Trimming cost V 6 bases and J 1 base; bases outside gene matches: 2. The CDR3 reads CASSDRAQETQYF. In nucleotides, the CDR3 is TGTGCCAGCAGCGACAGGGCCCAAGAGACCCAGTACTTC.

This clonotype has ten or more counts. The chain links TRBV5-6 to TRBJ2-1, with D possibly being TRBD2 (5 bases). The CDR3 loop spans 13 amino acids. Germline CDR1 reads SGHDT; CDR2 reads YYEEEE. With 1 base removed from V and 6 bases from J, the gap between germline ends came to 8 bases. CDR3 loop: CASSLLLGNEQFF. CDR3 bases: TGTGCCAGCAGCTTGTTACTAGGCAATGAGCAGTTCTTC.

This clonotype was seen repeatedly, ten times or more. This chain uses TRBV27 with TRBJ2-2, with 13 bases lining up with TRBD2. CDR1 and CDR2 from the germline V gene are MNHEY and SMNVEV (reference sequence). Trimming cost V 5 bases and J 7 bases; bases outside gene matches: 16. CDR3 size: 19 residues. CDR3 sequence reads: CASSLPGLAGVGAVGELFF. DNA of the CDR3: TGTGCCAGCAGTCTCCCCGGACTAGCGGGAGTGGGCGCCGTCGGGGAGCTGTTTTTT.

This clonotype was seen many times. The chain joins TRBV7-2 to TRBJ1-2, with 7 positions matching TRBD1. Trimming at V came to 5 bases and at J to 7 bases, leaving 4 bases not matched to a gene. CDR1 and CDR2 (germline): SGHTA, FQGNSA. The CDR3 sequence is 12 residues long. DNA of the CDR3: TGTGCCAGCAGCACGACAGGGTCTGGCTACACCTTC. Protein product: CASSTTGSGYTF.

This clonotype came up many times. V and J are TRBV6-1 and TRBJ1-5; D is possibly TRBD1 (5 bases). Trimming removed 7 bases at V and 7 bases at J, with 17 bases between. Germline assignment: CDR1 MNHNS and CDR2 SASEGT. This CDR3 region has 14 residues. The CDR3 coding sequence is TGTGCCAGCACCACCCGCAGGGAAAAGCAGCCCCAGCATTTT. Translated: CASTTRREKQPQHF.

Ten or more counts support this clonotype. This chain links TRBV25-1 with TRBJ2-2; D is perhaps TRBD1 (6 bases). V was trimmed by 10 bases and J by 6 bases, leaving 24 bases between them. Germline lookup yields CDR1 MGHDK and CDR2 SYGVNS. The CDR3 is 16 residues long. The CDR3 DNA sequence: TGTGCCACCATGGGGGATACAGGGTCCCGGGCCGGGGAGCTGTTTTTT. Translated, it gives CATMGDTGSRAGELFF.

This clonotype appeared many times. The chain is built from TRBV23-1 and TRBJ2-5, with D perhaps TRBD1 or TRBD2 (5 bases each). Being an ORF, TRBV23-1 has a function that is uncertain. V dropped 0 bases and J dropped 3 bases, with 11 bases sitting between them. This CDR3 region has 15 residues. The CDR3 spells CASSQSGQGEETQYF. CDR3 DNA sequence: TGCGCCAGCAGTCAATCGGGGCAGGGAGAAGAGACCCAGTACTTC.

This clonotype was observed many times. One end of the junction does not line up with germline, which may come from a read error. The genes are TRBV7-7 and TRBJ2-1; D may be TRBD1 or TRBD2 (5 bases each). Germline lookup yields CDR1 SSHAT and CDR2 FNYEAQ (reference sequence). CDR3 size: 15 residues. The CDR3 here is CASSPRDGTYNEQFF. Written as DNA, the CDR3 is TGTGCTAGCAGCCCCCGGGACGGAACCTACAATGAGCAGTTCTTC. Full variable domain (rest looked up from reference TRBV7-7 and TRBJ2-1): GAGVSQSPRYKVTKRGQDVTLRCDPISSHATLYWYQQALGQGPEFLTYFNYEAQPDKSGLPSDRFSAERPEGSISTLTIQRTEQRDSAMYRCASSPRDGTYNEQFFGPGTRLTVL.

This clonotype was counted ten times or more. Here the CDR3 DNA reads TGTGCCAGCAGCCCCGACCCCTTAGGTGAAAAACTGTTTTTT. This translates into CASSPDPLGEKLFF. The chain combines TRBV12-3 or TRBV12-4 with TRBJ1-4; D is unresolved. This CDR3 has 14 residues. The V end was cut by 6 bases, the J end by 7 bases, with 15 bases between.

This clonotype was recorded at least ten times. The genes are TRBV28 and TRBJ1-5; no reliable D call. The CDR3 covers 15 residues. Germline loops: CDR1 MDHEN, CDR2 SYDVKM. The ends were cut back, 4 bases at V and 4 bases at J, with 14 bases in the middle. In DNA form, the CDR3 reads TGTGCCAGCAGTTCCCCGGGTGCGGGAAATCAGCCCCAGCATTTT. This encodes CASSSPGAGNQPQHF. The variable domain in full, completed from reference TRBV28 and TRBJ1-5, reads DVKVTQSSRYLVKRTGEKVFLECVQDMDHENMFWYRQDPGLGLRLIYFSYDVKMKEKGDIPEGYSVSREKKERFSLILESASTNQTSMYLCASSSPGAGNQPQHFGDGTRLSIL.

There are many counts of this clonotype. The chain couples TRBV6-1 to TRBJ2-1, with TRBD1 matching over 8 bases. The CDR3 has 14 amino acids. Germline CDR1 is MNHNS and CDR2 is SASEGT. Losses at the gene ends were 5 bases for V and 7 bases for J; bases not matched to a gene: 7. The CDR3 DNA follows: TGTGCCAGCAGTCCGTCCAGGGGGCGGAATGAGCAGTTCTTC. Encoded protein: CASSPSRGRNEQFF.

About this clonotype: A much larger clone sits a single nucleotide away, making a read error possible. The CDR3 region is CAIRVGRGLLNEQFF. DNA of the CDR3: TGTGCCATCAGAGTGGGACGGGGCCTCCTCAATGAGCAGTTCTTC. This rearrangement joins TRBV10-3 to TRBJ2-1; either TRBD1 or TRBD2 may supply D (5 bases each). The CDR3 runs 15 residues. The V end was cut by 6 bases, the J end by 6 bases, with 18 bases between. The germline CDR1 and CDR2 sequences are ENHRY and SYGVKD.

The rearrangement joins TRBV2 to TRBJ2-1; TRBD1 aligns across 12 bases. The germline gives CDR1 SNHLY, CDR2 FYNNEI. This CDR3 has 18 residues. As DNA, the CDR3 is TGTACCTTCAGGCTCTTTCCCCCGGGACAGGGGGCTTACAATGAGCAGTTCTTC. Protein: CTFRLFPPGQGAYNEQFF.

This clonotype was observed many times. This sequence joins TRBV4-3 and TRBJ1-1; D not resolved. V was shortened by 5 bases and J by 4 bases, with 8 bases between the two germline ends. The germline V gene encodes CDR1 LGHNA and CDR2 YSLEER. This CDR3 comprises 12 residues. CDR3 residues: CASSSLGTEAFF. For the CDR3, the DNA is TGCGCCAGCAGCTCTCTGGGCACTGAAGCTTTCTTT.

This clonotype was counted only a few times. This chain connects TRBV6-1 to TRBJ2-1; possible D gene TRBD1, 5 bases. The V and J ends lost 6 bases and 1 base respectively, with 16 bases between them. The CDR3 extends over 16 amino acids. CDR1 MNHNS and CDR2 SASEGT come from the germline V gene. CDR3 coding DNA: TGTGCCAGCAGCCCAGACAGCTATGGGTCCTACAATGAGCAGTTCTTC. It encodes CASSPDSYGSYNEQFF.

CDR3 DNA sequence: TGTGCCAGCAGCTTAGAAGCTACAGGGAACACCGGGGAGCTGTTTTTT. This codes for CASSLEATGNTGELFF. V gene TRBV7-8 combines with J gene TRBJ2-2, with D perhaps TRBD1 (5 bases). The CDR3 is made up of 16 amino acids. Germline V gene sequence: CDR1 SGHVS, CDR2 FQNEAQ. V was trimmed by 1 base and J by 1 base, leaving 10 bases between them.

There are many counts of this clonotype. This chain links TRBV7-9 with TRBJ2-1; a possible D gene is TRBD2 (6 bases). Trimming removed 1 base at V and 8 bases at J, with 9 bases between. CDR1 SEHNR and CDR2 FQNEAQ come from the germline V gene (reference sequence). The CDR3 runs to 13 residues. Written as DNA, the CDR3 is TGTGCCAGCAGCTTAGGCCTAGCGTATGAGCAGTTCTTC. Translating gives CASSLGLAYEQFF.